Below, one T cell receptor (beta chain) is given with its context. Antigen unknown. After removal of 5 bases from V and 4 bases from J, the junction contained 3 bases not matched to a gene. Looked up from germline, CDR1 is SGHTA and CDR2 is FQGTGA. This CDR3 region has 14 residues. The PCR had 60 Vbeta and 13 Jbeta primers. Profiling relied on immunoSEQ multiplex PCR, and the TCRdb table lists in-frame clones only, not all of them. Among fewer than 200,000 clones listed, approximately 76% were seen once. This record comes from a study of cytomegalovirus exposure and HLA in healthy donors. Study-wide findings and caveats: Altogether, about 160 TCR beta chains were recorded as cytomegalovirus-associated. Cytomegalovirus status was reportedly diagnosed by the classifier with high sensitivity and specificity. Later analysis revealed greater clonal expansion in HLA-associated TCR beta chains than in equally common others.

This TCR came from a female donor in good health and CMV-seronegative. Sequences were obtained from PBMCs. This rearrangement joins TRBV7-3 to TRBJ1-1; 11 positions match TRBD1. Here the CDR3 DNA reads TGTGCCAGCAGCCCTGGACAGGGGGCCACTGAAGCTTTCTTT. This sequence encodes CASSPGQGATEAFF.